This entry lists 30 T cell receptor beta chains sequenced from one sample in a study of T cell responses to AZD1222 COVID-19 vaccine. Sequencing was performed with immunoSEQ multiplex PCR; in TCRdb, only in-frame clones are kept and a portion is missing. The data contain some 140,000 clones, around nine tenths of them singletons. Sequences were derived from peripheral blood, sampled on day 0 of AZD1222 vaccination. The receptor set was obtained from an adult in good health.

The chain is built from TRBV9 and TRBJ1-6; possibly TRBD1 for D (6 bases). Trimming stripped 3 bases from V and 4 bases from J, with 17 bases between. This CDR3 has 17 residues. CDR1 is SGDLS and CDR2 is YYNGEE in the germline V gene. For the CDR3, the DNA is TGTGCCAGCAGCGCTAAAGGTGGAGGGGGATATAATTCACCCCTCCACTTT. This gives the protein CASSAKGGGGYNSPLHF.

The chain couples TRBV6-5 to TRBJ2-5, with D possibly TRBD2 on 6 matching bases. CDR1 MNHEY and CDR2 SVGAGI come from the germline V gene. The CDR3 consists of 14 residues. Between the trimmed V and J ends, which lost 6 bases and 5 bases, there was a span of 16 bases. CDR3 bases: TGTGCCAGCAGCTACCACGGGGGATTCGAGACCCAGTACTTC. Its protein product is CASSYHGGFETQYF.

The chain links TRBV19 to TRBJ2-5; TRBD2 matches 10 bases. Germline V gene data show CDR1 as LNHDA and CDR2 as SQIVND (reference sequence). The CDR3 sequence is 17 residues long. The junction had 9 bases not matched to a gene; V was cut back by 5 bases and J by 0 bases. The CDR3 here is CASSPRLAGVNQETQYF. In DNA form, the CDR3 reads TGTGCCAGTAGTCCGAGGCTAGCGGGAGTGAACCAAGAGACCCAGTACTTC.

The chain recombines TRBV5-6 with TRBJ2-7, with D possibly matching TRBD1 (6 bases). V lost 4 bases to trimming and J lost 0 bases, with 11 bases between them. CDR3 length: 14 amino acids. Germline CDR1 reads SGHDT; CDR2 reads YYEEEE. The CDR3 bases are TGTGCCAGCAGCAAAAGACAGGTCTCCTACGAGCAGTACTTC. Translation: CASSKRQVSYEQYF.

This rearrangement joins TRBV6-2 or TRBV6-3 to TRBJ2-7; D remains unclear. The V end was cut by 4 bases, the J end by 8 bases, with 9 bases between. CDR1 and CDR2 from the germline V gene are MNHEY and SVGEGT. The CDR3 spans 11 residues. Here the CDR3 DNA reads TGTGCCAGCAGTTCCGAATTCCAGCAGTACTTC. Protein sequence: CASSSEFQQYF.

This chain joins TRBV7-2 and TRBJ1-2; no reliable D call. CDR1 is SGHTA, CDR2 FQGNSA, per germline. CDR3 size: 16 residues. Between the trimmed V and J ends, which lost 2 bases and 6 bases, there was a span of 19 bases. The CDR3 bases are TGTGCCAGCAGCTTAAGGCTTAGGCTATCTTATGATGGCTACACCTTC. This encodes CASSLRLRLSYDGYTF.

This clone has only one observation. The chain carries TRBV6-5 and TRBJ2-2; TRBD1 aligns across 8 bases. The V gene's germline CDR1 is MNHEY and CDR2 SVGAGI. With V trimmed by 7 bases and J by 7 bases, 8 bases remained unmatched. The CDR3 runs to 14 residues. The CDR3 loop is CASKGQGFVGELFF. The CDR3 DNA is TGTGCCAGCAAAGGACAGGGATTTGTCGGGGAGCTGTTTTTT.

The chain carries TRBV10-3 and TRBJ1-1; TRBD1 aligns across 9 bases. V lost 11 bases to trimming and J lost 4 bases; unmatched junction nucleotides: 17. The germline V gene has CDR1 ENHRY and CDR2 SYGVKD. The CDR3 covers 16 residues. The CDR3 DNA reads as TGTGCCTCGACACGGAGCCTGGGGACAGGGCCCACTGAAGCTTTCTTT. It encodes CASTRSLGTGPTEAFF.

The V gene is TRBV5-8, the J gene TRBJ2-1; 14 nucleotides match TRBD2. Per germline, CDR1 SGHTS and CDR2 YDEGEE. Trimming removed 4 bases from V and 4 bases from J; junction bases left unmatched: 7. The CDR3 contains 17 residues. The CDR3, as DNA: TGTGCCAGCAGCCCGGGGACTAGCGGGAGCCATTACAATGAGCAGTTCTTC. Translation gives CASSPGTSGSHYNEQFF.

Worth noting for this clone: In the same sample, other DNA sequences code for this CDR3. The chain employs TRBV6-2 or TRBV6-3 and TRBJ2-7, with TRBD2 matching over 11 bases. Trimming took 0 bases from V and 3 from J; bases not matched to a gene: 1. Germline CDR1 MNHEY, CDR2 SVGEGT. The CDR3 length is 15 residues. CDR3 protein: CASSYSTSGSYEQYF. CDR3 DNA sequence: TGTGCCAGCAGTTACTCAACTAGCGGGAGCTACGAGCAGTACTTC.

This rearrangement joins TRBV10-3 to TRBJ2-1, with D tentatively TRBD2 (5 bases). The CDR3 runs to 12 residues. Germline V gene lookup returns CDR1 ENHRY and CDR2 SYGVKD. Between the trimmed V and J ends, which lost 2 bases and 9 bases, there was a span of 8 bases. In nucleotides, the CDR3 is TGTGCCATCAGTGAGAGGAGGATTGAGCAGTTCTTC. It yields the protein CAISERRIEQFF.

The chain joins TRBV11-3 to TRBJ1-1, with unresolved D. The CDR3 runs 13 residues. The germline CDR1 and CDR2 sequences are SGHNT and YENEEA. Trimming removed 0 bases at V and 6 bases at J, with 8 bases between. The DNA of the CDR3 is TGTGCCAGCAGCTTAGAAGGGCGCTCTGAAGCTTTCTTT. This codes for CASSLEGRSEAFF. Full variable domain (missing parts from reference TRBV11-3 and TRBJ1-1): EAGVVQSPRYKIIEKKQPVAFWCNPISGHNTLYWYLQNLGQGPELLIRYENEEAVDDSQLPKDRFSAERLKGVDSTLKIQPAELGDSAVYLCASSLEGRSEAFFGQGTRLTVV.

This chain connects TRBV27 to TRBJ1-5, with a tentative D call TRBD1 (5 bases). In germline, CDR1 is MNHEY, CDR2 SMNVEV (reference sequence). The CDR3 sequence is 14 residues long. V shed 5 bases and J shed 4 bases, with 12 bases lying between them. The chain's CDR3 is CASSTGTVNQPQHF. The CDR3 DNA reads TGTGCCAGCAGTACGGGGACCGTAAATCAGCCCCAGCATTTT.

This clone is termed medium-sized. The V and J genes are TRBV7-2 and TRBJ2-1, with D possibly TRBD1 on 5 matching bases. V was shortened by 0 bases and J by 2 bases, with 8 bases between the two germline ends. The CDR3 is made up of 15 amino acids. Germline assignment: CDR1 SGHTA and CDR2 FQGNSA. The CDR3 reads CASSLAAGTYNEQFF. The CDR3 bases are TGTGCCAGCAGCTTAGCGGCAGGGACCTACAATGAGCAGTTCTTC.

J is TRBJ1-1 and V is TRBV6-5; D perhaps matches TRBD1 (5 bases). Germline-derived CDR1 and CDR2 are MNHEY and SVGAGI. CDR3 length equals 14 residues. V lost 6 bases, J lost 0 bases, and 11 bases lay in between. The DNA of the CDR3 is TGTGCCAGCAGCGGGACGCCCCTGAACACTGAAGCTTTCTTT. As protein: CASSGTPLNTEAFF.

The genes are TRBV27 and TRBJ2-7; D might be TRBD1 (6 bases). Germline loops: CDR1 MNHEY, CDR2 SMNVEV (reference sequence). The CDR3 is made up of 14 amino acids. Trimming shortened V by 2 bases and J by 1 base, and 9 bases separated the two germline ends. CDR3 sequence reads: CASSLGQGSYEQYF. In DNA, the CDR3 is TGTGCCAGCAGTTTAGGTCAGGGGTCCTACGAGCAGTACTTC.

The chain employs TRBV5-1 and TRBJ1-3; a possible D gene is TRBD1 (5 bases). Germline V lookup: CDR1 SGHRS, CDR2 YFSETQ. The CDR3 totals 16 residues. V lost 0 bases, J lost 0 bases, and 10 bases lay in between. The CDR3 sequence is CASSLAGTSSGNTIYF. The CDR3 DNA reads TGCGCCAGCAGCTTGGCCGGGACTTCCTCTGGAAACACCATATATTTT.

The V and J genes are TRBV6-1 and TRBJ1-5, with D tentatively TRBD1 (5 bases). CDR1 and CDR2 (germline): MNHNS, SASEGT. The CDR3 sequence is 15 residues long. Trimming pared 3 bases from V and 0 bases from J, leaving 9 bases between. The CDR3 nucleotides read TGTGCCAGCAGTGACAGGGTCTATAGCAATCAGCCCCAGCATTTT. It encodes CASSDRVYSNQPQHF.

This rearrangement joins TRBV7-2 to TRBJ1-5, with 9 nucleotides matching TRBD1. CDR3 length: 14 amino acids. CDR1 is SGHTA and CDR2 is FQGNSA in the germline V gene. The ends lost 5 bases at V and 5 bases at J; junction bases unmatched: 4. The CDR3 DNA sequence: TGTGCCAGCAGCCCCCGGACAGGGGATCAGCCCCAGCATTTT. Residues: CASSPRTGDQPQHF.

The CDR3 loop reads CASSYIASSYNEQFF. The CDR3 DNA follows: TGTGCCAGCAGTTACATAGCGAGCTCCTACAATGAGCAGTTCTTC. This chain joins TRBV27 and TRBJ2-1; tentatively, D is TRBD2 (5 bases). The length of the CDR3 is 15 residues. Between the trimmed V and J ends, which lost 4 bases and 0 bases, there was a span of 10 bases. Germline CDR1 MNHEY, CDR2 SMNVEV (reference sequence).

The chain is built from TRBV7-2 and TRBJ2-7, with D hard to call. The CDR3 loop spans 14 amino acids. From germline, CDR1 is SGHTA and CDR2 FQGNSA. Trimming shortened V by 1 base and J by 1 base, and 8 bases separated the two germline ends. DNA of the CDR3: TGTGCCAGCAGCTTAGTTGGTGGTTCCTACGAGCAGTACTTC. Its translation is CASSLVGGSYEQYF.

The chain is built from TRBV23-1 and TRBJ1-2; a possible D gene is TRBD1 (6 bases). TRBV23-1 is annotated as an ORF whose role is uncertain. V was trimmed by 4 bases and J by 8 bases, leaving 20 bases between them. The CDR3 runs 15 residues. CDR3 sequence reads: CASSPRGTDEIGYTF. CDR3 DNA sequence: TGCGCCAGCAGTCCCAGGGGCACGGATGAGATAGGCTACACCTTC.

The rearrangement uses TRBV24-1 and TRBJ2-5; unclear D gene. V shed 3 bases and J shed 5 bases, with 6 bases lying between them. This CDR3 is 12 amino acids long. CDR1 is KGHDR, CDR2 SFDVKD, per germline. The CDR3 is CATSDDGETQYF. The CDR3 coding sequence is TGTGCCACCAGTGATGATGGGGAGACCCAGTACTTC.

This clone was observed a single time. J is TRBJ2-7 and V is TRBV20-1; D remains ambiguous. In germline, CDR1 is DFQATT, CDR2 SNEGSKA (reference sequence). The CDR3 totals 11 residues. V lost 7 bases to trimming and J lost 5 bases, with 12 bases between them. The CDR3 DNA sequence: TGCAGTGGAAAGGGTTCCCACGAGCAGTACTTC. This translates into CSGKGSHEQYF.

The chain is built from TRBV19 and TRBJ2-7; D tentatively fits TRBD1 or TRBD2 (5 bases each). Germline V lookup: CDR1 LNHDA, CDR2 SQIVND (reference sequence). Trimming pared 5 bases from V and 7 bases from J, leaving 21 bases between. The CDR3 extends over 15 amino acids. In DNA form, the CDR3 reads TGTGCCAGTAGTGTCCGGGACCCTTTATACGATGAGCAGTACTTC. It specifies CASSVRDPLYDEQYF.

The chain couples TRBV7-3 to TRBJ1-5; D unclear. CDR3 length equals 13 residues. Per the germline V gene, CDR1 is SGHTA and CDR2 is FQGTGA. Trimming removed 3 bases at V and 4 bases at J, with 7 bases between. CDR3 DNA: TGTGCCAGCAGCTTGTCGCGGAATCAGCCCCAGCATTTT. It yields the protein CASSLSRNQPQHF.

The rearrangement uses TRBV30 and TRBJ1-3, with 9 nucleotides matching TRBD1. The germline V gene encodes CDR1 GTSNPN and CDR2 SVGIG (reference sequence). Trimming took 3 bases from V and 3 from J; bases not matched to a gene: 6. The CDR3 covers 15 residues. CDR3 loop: CAWSKGQGGGNTIYF. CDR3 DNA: TGTGCCTGGAGCAAGGGACAGGGAGGTGGAAACACCATATATTTT.

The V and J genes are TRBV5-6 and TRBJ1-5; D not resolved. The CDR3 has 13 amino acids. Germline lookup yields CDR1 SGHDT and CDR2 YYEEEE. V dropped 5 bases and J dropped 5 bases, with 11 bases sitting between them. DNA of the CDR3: TGTGCCAGCAGTTCCGGGGATCATCAGCCCCAGCATTTT. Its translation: CASSSGDHQPQHF.

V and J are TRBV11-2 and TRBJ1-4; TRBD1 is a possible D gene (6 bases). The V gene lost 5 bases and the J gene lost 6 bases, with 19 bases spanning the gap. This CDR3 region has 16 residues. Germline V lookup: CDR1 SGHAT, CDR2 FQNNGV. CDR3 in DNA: TGTGCCAGCAGCCCCGGACAGCCGATACCCCATGAAAAACTGTTTTTT. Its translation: CASSPGQPIPHEKLFF.

CDR3 in DNA: TGCGCCAGCAGCCTCCCGGGAGGGACAGGGCTCCTTAGCAATCAGCCCCAGCATTTT. This codes for CASSLPGGTGLLSNQPQHF. The rearrangement uses TRBV4-1 and TRBJ1-5; 9 bases fit TRBD1. The CDR3 spans 19 residues. Trimming at V came to 4 bases and at J to 0 bases, leaving 13 bases not matched to a gene. Germline values: CDR1 MGHRA, CDR2 YSYEKL.